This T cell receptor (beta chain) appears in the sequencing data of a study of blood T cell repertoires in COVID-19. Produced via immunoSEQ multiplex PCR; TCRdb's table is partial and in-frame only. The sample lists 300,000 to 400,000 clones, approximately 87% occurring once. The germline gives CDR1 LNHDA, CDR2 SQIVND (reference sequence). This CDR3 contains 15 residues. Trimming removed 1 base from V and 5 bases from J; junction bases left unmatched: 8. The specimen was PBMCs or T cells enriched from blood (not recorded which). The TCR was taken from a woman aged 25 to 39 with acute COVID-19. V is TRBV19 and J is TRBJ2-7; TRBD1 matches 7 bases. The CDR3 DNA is TGTGCCAGTAGTATAGGCGCAGGGGGTAAGGACGAGCAGTACTTC. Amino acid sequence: CASSIGAGGKDEQYF.